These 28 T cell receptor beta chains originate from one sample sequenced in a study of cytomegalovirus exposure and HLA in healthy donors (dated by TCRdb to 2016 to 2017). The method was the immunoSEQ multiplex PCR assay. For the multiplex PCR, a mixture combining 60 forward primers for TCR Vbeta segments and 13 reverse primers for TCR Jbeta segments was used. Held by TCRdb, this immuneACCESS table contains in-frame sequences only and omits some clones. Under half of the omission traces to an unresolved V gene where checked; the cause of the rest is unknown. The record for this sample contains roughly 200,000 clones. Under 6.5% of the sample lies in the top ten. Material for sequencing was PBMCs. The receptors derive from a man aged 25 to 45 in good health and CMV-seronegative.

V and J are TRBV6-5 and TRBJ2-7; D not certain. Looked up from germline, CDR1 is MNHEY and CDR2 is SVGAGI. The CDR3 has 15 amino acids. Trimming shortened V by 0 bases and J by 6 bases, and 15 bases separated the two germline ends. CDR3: CASSYSTSLTGEQYF. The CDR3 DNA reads TGTGCCAGCAGTTACTCGACCTCCCTGACTGGCGAGCAGTACTTC.

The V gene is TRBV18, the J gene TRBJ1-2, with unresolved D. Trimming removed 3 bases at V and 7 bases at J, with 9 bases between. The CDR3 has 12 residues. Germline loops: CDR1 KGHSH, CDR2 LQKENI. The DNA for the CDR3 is TGTGCCAGCTCACCCGCTGGCTCTGGCTACACCTTC. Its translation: CASSPAGSGYTF.

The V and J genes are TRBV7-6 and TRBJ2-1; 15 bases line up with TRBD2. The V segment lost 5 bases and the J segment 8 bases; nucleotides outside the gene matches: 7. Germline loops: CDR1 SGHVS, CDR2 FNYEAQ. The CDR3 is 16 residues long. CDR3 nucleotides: TGTGCCAGCAGCCCCCAGGGACTAGCGGGGGGTGATGAGCAGTTCTTC. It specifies CASSPQGLAGGDEQFF.

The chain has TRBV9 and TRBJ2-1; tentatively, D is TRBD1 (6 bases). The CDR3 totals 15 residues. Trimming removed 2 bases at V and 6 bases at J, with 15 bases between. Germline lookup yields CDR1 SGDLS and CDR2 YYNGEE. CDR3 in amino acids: CASSVSGTISNEQFF. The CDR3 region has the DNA TGTGCCAGCAGCGTCTCCGGGACAATCTCCAATGAGCAGTTCTTC.

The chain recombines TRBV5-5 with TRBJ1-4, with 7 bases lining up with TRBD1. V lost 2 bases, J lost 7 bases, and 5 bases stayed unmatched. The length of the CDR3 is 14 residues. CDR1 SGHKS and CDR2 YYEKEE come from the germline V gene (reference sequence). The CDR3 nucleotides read TGTGCCAGCAGCTTACGACAGGGTCGTGAAAAACTGTTTTTT. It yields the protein CASSLRQGREKLFF.

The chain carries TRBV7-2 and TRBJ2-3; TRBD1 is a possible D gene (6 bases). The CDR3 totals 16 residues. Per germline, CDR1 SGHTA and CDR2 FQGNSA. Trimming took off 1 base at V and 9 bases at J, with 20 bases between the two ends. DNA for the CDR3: TGTGCCAGCAGCTTAGTCGGTAGGGAAGGGGGAGCCACGCAGTATTTT. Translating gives CASSLVGREGGATQYF.

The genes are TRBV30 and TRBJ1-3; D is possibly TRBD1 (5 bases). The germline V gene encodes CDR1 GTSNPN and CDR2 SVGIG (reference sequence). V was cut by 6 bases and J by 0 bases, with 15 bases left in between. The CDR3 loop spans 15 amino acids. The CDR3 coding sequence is TGTGCCTGCAGGCTTGGGGCAGGCTCTGGAAACACCATATATTTT. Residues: CACRLGAGSGNTIYF. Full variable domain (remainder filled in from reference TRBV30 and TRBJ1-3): SQTIHQWPATLVQPVGSPLSLECTVEGTSNPNLYWYRQAAGRGLQLLFYSVGIGQISSEVPQNLSASRPQDRQFILSSKKLLLSDSGFYLCACRLGAGSGNTIYFGEGSWLTVV.

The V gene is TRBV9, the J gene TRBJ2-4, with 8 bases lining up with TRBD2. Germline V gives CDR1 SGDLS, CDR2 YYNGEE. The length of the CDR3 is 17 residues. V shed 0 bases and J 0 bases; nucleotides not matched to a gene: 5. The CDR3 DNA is TGTGCCAGCAGCGTAGATGATAGCGGGATAGCCAAAAACATTCAGTACTTC. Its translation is CASSVDDSGIAKNIQYF.

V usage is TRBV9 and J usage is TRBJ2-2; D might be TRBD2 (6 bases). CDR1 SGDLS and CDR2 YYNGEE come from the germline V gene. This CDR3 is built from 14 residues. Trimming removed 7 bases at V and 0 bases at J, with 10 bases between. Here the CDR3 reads CASGGNANTGELFF. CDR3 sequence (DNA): TGTGCCAGCGGGGGGAACGCGAACACCGGGGAGCTGTTTTTT.

Here the CDR3 DNA reads TGTGCCAGTAGTATGACAGGTGAACGGTCACCCCTCCACTTT. Translation gives CASSMTGERSPLHF. The chain joins TRBV19 to TRBJ1-6, with a possible D match to TRBD1 (6 bases). The CDR3 is 14 residues long. From germline, CDR1 is LNHDA and CDR2 SQIVND (reference sequence). V shed 3 bases and J shed 10 bases, with 13 bases lying between them.

Written as DNA, the CDR3 is TGTGCCAGCAGCTTGTTAGTCAGCAATCAGCCCCAGCATTTT. It translates to CASSLLVSNQPQHF. The chain has TRBV5-5 and TRBJ1-5, with D unclear. This CDR3 has 14 amino acids. CDR1 and CDR2 from the germline V gene are SGHKS and YYEKEE (reference sequence). The V gene lost 1 base and the J gene lost 1 base, with 6 bases spanning the gap.

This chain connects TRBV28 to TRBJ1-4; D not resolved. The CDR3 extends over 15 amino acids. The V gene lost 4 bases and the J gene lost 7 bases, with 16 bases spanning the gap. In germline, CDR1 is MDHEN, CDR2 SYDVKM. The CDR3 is CASSSSAGMGEKLFF. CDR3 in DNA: TGTGCCAGCAGTTCCTCCGCGGGCATGGGTGAAAAACTGTTTTTT.

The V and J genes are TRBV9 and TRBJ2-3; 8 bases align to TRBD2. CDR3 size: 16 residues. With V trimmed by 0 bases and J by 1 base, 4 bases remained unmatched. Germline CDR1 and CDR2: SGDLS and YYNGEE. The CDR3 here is CASSVESGRGTDTQYF. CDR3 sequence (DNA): TGTGCCAGCAGCGTAGAATCCGGGAGGGGCACAGATACGCAGTATTTT.

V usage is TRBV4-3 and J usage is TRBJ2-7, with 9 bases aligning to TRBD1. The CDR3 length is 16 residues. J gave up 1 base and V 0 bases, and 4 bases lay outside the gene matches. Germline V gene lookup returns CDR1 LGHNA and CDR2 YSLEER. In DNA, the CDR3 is TGCGCCAGCAGCCAAGATAGGGGGACAGGGTCCTACGAGCAGTACTTC. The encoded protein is CASSQDRGTGSYEQYF.

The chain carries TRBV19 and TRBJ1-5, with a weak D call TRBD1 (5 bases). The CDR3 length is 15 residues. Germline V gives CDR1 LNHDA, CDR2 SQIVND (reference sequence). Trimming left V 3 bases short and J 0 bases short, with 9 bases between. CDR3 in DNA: TGTGCCAGTAGTATCTCAGGGTATAGCAATCAGCCCCAGCATTTT. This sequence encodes CASSISGYSNQPQHF.

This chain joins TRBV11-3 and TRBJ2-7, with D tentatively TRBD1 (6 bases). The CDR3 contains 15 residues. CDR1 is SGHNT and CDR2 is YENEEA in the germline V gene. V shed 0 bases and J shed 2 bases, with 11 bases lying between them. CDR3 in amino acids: CASSLETGLAYEQYF. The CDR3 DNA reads TGTGCCAGCAGCTTAGAAACAGGGCTGGCCTACGAGCAGTACTTC.

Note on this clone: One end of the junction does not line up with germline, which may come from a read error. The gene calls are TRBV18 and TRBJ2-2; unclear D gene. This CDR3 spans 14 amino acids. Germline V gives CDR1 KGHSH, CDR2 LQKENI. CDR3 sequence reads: CASSPPANIGELFF. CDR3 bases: TGTGCCAGCTCACCACCGGCAAACATCGGGGAGCTGTTTTTT. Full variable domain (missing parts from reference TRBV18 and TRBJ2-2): NAGVMQNPRHLVRRRGQEARLRCSPMKGHSHVYWYRQLPEEGLKFMVYLQKENIIDESGMPKERFSAEFPKEGPSILRIQQVVRGDSAAYFCASSPPANIGELFFGEGSRLTVL.

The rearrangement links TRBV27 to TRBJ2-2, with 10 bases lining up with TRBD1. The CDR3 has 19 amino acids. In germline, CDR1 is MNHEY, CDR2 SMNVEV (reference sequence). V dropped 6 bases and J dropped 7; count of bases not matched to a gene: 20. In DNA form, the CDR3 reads TGTGCCAGCAGCCCGCTCCGGACAGGGGGGATGGGTCTGGGCGGGGAGCTGTTTTTT. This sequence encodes CASSPLRTGGMGLGGELFF.

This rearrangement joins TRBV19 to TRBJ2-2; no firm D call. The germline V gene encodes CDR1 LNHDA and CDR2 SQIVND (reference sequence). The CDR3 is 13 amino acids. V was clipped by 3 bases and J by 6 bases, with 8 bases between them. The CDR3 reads CASSIWQAGELFF. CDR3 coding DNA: TGTGCCAGTAGTATTTGGCAGGCCGGGGAGCTGTTTTTT.

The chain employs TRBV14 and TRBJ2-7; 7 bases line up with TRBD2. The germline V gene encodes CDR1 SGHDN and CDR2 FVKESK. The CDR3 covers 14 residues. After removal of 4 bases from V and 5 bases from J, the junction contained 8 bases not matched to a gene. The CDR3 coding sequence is TGTGCCAGCAGCCGGGGCGGGAGCTTACACGAGCAGTACTTC. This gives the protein CASSRGGSLHEQYF.

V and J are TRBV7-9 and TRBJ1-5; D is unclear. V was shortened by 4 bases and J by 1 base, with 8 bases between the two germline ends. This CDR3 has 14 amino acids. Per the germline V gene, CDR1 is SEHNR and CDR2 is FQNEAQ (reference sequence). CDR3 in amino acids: CASSSTTSNQPQHF. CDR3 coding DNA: TGTGCCAGCAGCTCTACGACAAGCAATCAGCCCCAGCATTTT.

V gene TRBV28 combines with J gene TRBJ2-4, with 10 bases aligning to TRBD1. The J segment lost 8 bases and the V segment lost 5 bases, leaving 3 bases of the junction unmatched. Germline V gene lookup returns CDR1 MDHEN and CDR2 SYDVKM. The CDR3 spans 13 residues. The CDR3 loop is CASSPGTGDIQYF. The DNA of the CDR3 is TGTGCCAGCAGTCCCGGGACAGGGGACATTCAGTACTTC.

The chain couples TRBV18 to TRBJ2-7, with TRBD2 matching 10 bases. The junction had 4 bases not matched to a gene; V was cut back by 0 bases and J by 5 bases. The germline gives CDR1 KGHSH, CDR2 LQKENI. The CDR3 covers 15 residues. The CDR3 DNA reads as TGTGCCAGCTCACCACCGAGCGGGAGGGCCCACGAGCAGTACTTC. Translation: CASSPPSGRAHEQYF.

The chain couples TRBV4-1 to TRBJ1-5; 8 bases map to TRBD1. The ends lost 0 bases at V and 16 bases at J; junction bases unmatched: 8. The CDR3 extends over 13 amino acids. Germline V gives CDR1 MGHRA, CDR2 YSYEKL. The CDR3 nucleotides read TGCGCCAGCAGCCAAGATCATACAGGGGGTCTACATTTT. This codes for CASSQDHTGGLHF.

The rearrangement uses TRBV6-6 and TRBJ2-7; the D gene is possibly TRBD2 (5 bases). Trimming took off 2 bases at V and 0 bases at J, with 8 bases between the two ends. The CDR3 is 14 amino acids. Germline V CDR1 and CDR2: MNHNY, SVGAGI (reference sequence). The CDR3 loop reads CASSYPGGSYEQYF. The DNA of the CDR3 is TGTGCCAGCAGTTACCCAGGAGGCTCCTACGAGCAGTACTTC.

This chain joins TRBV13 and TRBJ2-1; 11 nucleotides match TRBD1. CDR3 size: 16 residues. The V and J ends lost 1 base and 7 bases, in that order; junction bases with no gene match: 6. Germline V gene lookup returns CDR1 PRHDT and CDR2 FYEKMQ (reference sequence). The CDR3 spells CASSLDGTGGGNEQFF. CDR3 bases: TGTGCCAGCAGCTTAGACGGGACAGGGGGGGGGAATGAGCAGTTCTTC.

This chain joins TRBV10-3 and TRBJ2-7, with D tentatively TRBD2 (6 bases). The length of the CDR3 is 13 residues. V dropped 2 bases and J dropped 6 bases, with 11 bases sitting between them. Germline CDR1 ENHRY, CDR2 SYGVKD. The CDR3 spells CAISEDKEGEQYF. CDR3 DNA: TGTGCCATCAGTGAGGACAAGGAGGGCGAGCAGTACTTC.

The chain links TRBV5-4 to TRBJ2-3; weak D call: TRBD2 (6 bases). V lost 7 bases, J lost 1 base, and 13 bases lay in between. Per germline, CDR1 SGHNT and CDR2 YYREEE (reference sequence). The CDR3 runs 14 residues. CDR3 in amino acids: CASGPLAGTDTQYF. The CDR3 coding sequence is TGTGCCAGCGGCCCGTTAGCGGGCACAGATACGCAGTATTTT. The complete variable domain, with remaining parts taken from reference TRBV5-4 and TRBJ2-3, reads ETGVTQSPTHLIKTRGQQVTLRCSSQSGHNTVSWYQQALGQGPQFIFQYYREEENGRGNFPPRFSGLQFPNYSSELNVNALELDDSALYLCASGPLAGTDTQYFGPGTRLTVL.